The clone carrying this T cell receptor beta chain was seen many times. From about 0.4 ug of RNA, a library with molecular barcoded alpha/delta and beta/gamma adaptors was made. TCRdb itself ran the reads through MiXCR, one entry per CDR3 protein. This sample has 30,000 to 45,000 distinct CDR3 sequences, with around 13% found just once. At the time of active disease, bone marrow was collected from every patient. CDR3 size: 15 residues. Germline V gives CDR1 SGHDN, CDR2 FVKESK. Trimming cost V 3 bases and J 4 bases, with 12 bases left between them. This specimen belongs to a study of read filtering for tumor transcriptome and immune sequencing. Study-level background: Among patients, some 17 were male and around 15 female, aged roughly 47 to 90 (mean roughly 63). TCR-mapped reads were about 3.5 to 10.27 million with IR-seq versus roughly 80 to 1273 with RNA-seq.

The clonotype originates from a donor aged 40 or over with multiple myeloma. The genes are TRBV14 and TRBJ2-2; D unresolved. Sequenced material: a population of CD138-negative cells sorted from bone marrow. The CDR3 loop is CASSHLGCGTGELFF. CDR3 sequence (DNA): TGTGCCAGCAGCCACTTAGGTTGTGGCACCGGGGAGCTGTTTTTT.